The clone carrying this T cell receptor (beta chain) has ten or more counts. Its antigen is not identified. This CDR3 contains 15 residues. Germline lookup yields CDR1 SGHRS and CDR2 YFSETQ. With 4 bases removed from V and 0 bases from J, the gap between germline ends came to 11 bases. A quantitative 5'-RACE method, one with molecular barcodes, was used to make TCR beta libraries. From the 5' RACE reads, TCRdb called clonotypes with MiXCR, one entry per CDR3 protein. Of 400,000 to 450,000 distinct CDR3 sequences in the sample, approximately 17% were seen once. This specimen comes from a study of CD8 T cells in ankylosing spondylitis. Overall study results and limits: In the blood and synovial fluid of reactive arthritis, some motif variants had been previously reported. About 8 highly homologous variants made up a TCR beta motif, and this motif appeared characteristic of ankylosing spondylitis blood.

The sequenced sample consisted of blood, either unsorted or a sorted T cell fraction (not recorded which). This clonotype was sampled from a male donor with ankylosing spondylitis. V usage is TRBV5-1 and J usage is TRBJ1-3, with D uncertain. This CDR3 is CASSPDGNSGNTIYF. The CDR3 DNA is TGCGCCAGCAGCCCGGACGGAAACTCTGGAAACACCATATATTTT. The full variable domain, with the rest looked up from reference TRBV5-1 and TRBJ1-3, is KAGVTQTPRYLIKTRGQQVTLSCSPISGHRSVSWYQQTPGQGLQFLFEYFSETQRNKGNFPGRFSGRQFSNSRSEMNVSTLELGDSALYLCASSPDGNSGNTIYFGEGSWLTVV.